One sample yielded the 11 T cell receptor beta chains listed below, sequenced in a study of T cells in Graves' hyperthyroidism and ophthalmopathy. RNA transcripts gave rise to amplified TCR beta CDR3 regions. The HTBI primer set drove a first-round RT-PCR of the TCR CDR3. In TCRdb, the multiplex PCR reads were re-called with MiXCR into one record per CDR3 protein. The table has hundreds of thousands of distinct CDR3 sequences, 16% seen once. The sample comprised blood. These receptors were obtained from a woman younger than 30 with Graves' hyperthyroidism.

V usage is TRBV6-1 and J usage is TRBJ1-3, with D tentatively TRBD1 (6 bases). Trimming pared 5 bases from V and 2 bases from J, leaving 22 bases between. The germline CDR1 and CDR2 sequences are MNHNS and SASEGT. The CDR3 extends over 18 amino acids. The CDR3 reads CASSSSRGLGQPGNTIYF. As DNA, the CDR3 is TGTGCCAGCAGTTCCTCAAGGGGGTTGGGGCAACCTGGAAACACCATATATTTT.

This clonotype came up a few times. The gene calls are TRBV14 and TRBJ2-1; 8 nucleotides line up with TRBD1. The length of the CDR3 is 15 residues. Germline assignment: CDR1 SGHDN and CDR2 FVKESK. With V trimmed by 4 bases and J by 5 bases, 7 bases remained unmatched. The DNA for the CDR3 is TGTGCCAGCAGCCCCCGACAGGGGAGAAACAATGAGCAGTTCTTC. This gives the protein CASSPRQGRNNEQFF.

This clonotype was detected a few times. The chain employs TRBV5-1 and TRBJ2-5; D gene ambiguous. Trimming stripped 0 bases from V and 1 base from J, with 10 bases between. The germline gives CDR1 SGHRS, CDR2 YFSETQ. CDR3 size: 15 residues. This CDR3 reads CASSLVDGSQETQYF. CDR3 in DNA: TGCGCCAGCAGCTTGGTAGACGGATCCCAAGAGACCCAGTACTTC.

The CDR3 DNA is TGCGCCAGCAGGAAAGGGACAGGGGGCGATCAGCCCCAGCATTTT. Translated: CASRKGTGGDQPQHF. The chain couples TRBV10-2 to TRBJ1-5; 12 nucleotides align to TRBD1. Trimming removed 6 bases from V and 5 bases from J; junction bases left unmatched: 5. The CDR3 spans 15 residues. The germline V gene encodes CDR1 WSHSY and CDR2 SAAADI.

This clonotype has more than one count but fewer than ten. This chain joins TRBV5-1 and TRBJ2-7; unclear D gene. Trimming stripped 5 bases from V and 1 base from J, with 13 bases between. Germline V CDR1 and CDR2: SGHRS, YFSETQ. The CDR3 covers 14 residues. For the CDR3, the DNA is TGCGCCAGCAGTCTGACTCCTCTATCCTACGAGCAGTACTTC. It codes for CASSLTPLSYEQYF.

This clonotype was seen a few times. The CDR3 protein is CASSHYPGTSGNTIYF. Written as DNA, the CDR3 is TGCGCCAGCAGCCACTACCCCGGGACCTCTGGAAACACCATATATTTT. The chain joins TRBV4-3 to TRBJ1-3; tentatively, D is TRBD1 (5 bases). The CDR3 runs to 16 residues. V shed 3 bases and J shed 0 bases, with 12 bases lying between them. The V gene's germline CDR1 is LGHNA and CDR2 YSLEER.

This chain connects TRBV12-3 or TRBV12-4 to TRBJ2-7; maybe TRBD1 (5 bases). The length of the CDR3 is 21 residues. V shed 5 bases and J shed 4 bases, with 36 bases lying between them. Written as DNA, the CDR3 is TGTGCCAGCAGTCCCCAACCGGCAGGGCCCCAGCCGAGACCCGCCTTTTACGAGCAGTACTTC. Protein product: CASSPQPAGPQPRPAFYEQYF.

In its sample, this clonotype was seen many times. This chain uses TRBV27 with TRBJ2-7; tentative D call: TRBD2 (7 bases). Germline assignment: CDR1 MNHEY and CDR2 SMNVEV (reference sequence). The CDR3 sequence is 14 residues long. V dropped 5 bases and J dropped 4 bases, with 15 bases sitting between them. The CDR3 DNA reads TGTGCCAGCAGTAGGGGGGGCTTAGGATACGAGCAGTACTTC. As protein: CASSRGGLGYEQYF.

This clonotype occurred a few times. The rearrangement joins TRBV7-9 to TRBJ2-7, with 9 nucleotides matching TRBD2. The CDR3 loop spans 20 amino acids. In germline, CDR1 is SEHNR, CDR2 FQNEAQ (reference sequence). Trimming at V came to 2 bases and at J to 0 bases, leaving 17 bases not matched to a gene. CDR3 region: CASSLPRTGSGSRYSYEQYF. CDR3 DNA sequence: TGTGCCAGCAGCTTACCAAGGACTGGTAGCGGGAGCAGATACTCCTACGAGCAGTACTTC.

This clonotype has more than one count but fewer than ten. The genes are TRBV4-3 and TRBJ2-7, with 8 bases matching TRBD2. The CDR3 length is 14 residues. Germline V gene data show CDR1 as LGHNA and CDR2 as YSLEER. J lost 3 bases, V lost 1 base, and 2 bases had no gene match. CDR3 amino acids: CASSQGGGYYEQYF. In DNA, the CDR3 is TGCGCCAGCAGCCAAGGCGGGGGGTACTACGAGCAGTACTTC.

Many counts were recorded for this clonotype. The chain combines TRBV24-1 with TRBJ2-1, with TRBD1 identical over 7 bases. J gave up 5 bases and V 4 bases, and 10 bases lay outside the gene matches. From germline, CDR1 is KGHDR and CDR2 SFDVKD. CDR3 length: 16 amino acids. CDR3 nucleotide sequence: TGTGCCACCAGTGACCAAAGGGGGCACAGAGACAATGAGCAGTTCTTC. Translation gives CATSDQRGHRDNEQFF.